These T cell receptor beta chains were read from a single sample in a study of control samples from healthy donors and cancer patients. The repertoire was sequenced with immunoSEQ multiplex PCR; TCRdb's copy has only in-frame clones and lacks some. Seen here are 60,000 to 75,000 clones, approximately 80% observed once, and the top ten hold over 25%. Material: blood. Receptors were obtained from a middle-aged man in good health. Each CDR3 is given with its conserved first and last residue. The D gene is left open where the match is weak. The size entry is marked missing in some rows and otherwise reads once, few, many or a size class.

cdr3_aa: CASSPIADNEQFF; cdr3_nt: TGTGCCAGCAGCCCGATAGCGGACAATGAGCAGTTCTTC; v_call: TRBV7-2; d_call: .; clone_size: .; j_call: TRBJ2-1
cdr3_aa: CASSEYRGSTDTQYF; cdr3_nt: TGTGCCAGCAGTGAATACAGGGGAAGCACAGATACGCAGTATTTT; v_call: TRBV6-1; d_call: TRBD1; clone_size: .; j_call: TRBJ2-3
cdr3_aa: CAGGASTDTQYF; cdr3_nt: TGTGCTGGGGGGGCTAGCACAGATACGCAGTATTTT; v_call: TRBV30; d_call: .; clone_size: .; j_call: TRBJ2-3
cdr3_aa: CASSLSVGEQYF; cdr3_nt: TGTGCCAGCAGCCTCTCAGTGGGCGAGCAGTACTTC; v_call: TRBV14; d_call: .; clone_size: .; j_call: TRBJ2-7
cdr3_aa: CASSTPDSYSPLHF; cdr3_nt: TGTGCCAGCAGCACCCCGGACAGTTATTCACCCCTCCACTTT; v_call: TRBV7-2; d_call: .; clone_size: few; j_call: TRBJ1-6
cdr3_aa: CASSFGRDYGYTF; cdr3_nt: TGTGCCAGCAGTTTTGGCCGGGACTATGGCTACACCTTC; v_call: TRBV28; d_call: .; clone_size: once; j_call: TRBJ1-2
cdr3_aa: CASSGEQKTGAGELFF; cdr3_nt: TGCGCCAGCAGCGGAGAACAAAAAACAGGGGCCGGGGAGCTGTTTTTT; v_call: TRBV5-1; d_call: TRBD1; clone_size: .; j_call: TRBJ2-2
cdr3_aa: CASSEFNYGYTF; cdr3_nt: TGTGCCAGCAGTGAATTTAACTATGGCTACACCTTC; v_call: TRBV25-1; d_call: .; clone_size: .; j_call: TRBJ1-2
cdr3_aa: CASSLNTGELFF; cdr3_nt: TGTGCCAGCAGCCTGAACACCGGGGAGCTGTTTTTT; v_call: TRBV3-1/TRBV3-2; d_call: .; clone_size: .; j_call: TRBJ2-2
cdr3_aa: CAWSGQDMFPKLFF; cdr3_nt: TGTGCCTGGAGTGGACAGGATATGTTTCCAAAACTGTTTTTT; v_call: TRBV30; d_call: .; clone_size: .; j_call: TRBJ1-4
cdr3_aa: CTHSYEQYF; cdr3_nt: TGCACTCACAGCTACGAGCAGTACTTC; v_call: TRBV19; d_call: .; clone_size: .; j_call: TRBJ2-7
cdr3_aa: CASSLSGLAVLNEQFF; cdr3_nt: TGTGCCAGCAGTTTATCAGGGCTAGCTGTGCTAAATGAGCAGTTCTTC; v_call: TRBV27; d_call: .; clone_size: .; j_call: TRBJ2-1
cdr3_aa: CASSFEGNYGYTF; cdr3_nt: TGTGCCAGCAGTTTCGAGGGTAACTATGGCTACACCTTC; v_call: TRBV27; d_call: .; clone_size: .; j_call: TRBJ1-2
cdr3_aa: CASSSDRGRDTEAFF; cdr3_nt: TGTGCCAGCAGTTCCGACAGGGGTCGGGACACTGAAGCTTTCTTT; v_call: TRBV27; d_call: TRBD1; clone_size: .; j_call: TRBJ1-1
cdr3_aa: CAISVDRGRGEQYF; cdr3_nt: TGTGCCATCAGTGTCGACAGGGGGCGCGGAGAGCAGTACTTC; v_call: TRBV10-3; d_call: TRBD1; clone_size: once; j_call: TRBJ2-7
cdr3_aa: CASSQDRGLGAKNIQYF; cdr3_nt: TGTGCCAGCAGCCAAGATAGGGGCCTTGGGGCCAAAAACATTCAGTACTTC; v_call: TRBV4-2; d_call: .; clone_size: .; j_call: TRBJ2-4
cdr3_aa: CASSPGGGQPQHF; cdr3_nt: TGTGCCAGCAGCCCGGGGGGTGGCCAGCCCCAGCATTTT; v_call: TRBV6-5; d_call: .; clone_size: .; j_call: TRBJ1-5
cdr3_aa: CASELAGGLQTQYF; cdr3_nt: TGTGCCAGCGAACTAGCGGGAGGATTGCAGACCCAGTACTTC; v_call: TRBV2; d_call: TRBD2; clone_size: .; j_call: TRBJ2-5
cdr3_aa: CASTAVGGRSTDTQYF; cdr3_nt: TGTGCCAGTACTGCGGTCGGGGGCCGTAGCACAGATACGCAGTATTTT; v_call: TRBV19; d_call: .; clone_size: .; j_call: TRBJ2-3
cdr3_aa: CASSRQGGGAEAFF; cdr3_nt: TGTGCCAGCAGCAGACAGGGGGGGGGCGCTGAAGCTTTCTTT; v_call: TRBV7-2; d_call: TRBD1; clone_size: many; j_call: TRBJ1-1
cdr3_aa: CASSAWGSTDTQYF; cdr3_nt: TGTGCCAGCAGTGCTTGGGGGAGCACAGATACGCAGTATTTT; v_call: TRBV6-4; d_call: .; clone_size: .; j_call: TRBJ2-3
cdr3_aa: CAISESSGNTIYF; cdr3_nt: TGTGCCATCAGTGAGTCGAGTGGAAACACCATATATTTT; v_call: TRBV10-3; d_call: .; clone_size: medium-sized; j_call: TRBJ1-3
cdr3_aa: CASSFSPVGVAKNIQYF; cdr3_nt: TGTGCCAGCAGTTTTTCCCCCGTGGGGGTAGCCAAAAACATTCAGTACTTC; v_call: TRBV27; d_call: .; clone_size: .; j_call: TRBJ2-4
cdr3_aa: CASSALGSNQPQHF; cdr3_nt: TGTGCCAGCAGCGCTCTAGGGAGCAATCAGCCCCAGCATTTT; v_call: TRBV5-4; d_call: .; clone_size: .; j_call: TRBJ1-5
cdr3_aa: CASSLKGDEQFF; cdr3_nt: TGTGCCAGCAGTCTAAAAGGGGATGAGCAGTTCTTC; v_call: TRBV27; d_call: .; clone_size: few; j_call: TRBJ2-1
cdr3_aa: CASSRTGGYNSPLHF; cdr3_nt: TGTGCCAGTAGTAGGACAGGGGGCTATAATTCACCCCTCCACTTT; v_call: TRBV19; d_call: TRBD1; clone_size: .; j_call: TRBJ1-6
cdr3_aa: CASSRTSAGALDEQFF; cdr3_nt: TGCGCCAGCAGCCGGACCTCAGCGGGAGCCTTGGATGAGCAGTTCTTC; v_call: TRBV5-1; d_call: TRBD2; clone_size: many; j_call: TRBJ2-1
cdr3_aa: CASSLALTGVGNQPQHF; cdr3_nt: TGTGCCAGCAGCTTAGCTTTGACAGGGGTGGGCAATCAGCCCCAGCATTTT; v_call: TRBV7-9; d_call: TRBD1; clone_size: .; j_call: TRBJ1-5
cdr3_aa: CASNHAGGYGYTF; cdr3_nt: TGTGCCAGCAACCACGCAGGGGGCTATGGCTACACCTTC; v_call: TRBV7-9; d_call: TRBD1; clone_size: .; j_call: TRBJ1-2
cdr3_aa: CASSITPGPSGNTIYF; cdr3_nt: TGTGCCAGTAGTATAACGCCAGGACCCTCTGGAAACACCATATATTTT; v_call: TRBV19; d_call: .; clone_size: .; j_call: TRBJ1-3
cdr3_aa: CASSAGRSYQETQYF; cdr3_nt: TGTGCCAGCAGTGCAGGGCGGAGTTATCAAGAGACCCAGTACTTC; v_call: TRBV6-4; d_call: .; clone_size: .; j_call: TRBJ2-5
cdr3_aa: CASSIDPSKETQYF; cdr3_nt: TGTGCCAGTAGTATAGATCCTAGCAAAGAGACCCAGTACTTC; v_call: TRBV19; d_call: .; clone_size: .; j_call: TRBJ2-5
cdr3_aa: CACVMGAHEQFF; cdr3_nt: TGTGCCTGTGTTATGGGAGCCCATGAGCAGTTCTTC; v_call: TRBV30; d_call: .; clone_size: .; j_call: TRBJ2-1
cdr3_aa: CASSLPLAGGTTDTQYF; cdr3_nt: TGTGCCAGCAGCTTGCCCCTAGCGGGAGGTACCACAGATACGCAGTATTTT; v_call: TRBV7-2; d_call: TRBD2; clone_size: .; j_call: TRBJ2-3
cdr3_aa: CASSLKGGNYGYTF; cdr3_nt: TGTGCCAGCAGTTTAAAAGGGGGGAACTATGGCTACACCTTC; v_call: TRBV27; d_call: .; clone_size: .; j_call: TRBJ1-2
cdr3_aa: CASSEYGTGYHGYTF; cdr3_nt: TGTGCCAGCAGTGAGTACGGGACAGGGTACCATGGCTACACCTTC; v_call: TRBV6-1; d_call: TRBD1; clone_size: .; j_call: TRBJ1-2